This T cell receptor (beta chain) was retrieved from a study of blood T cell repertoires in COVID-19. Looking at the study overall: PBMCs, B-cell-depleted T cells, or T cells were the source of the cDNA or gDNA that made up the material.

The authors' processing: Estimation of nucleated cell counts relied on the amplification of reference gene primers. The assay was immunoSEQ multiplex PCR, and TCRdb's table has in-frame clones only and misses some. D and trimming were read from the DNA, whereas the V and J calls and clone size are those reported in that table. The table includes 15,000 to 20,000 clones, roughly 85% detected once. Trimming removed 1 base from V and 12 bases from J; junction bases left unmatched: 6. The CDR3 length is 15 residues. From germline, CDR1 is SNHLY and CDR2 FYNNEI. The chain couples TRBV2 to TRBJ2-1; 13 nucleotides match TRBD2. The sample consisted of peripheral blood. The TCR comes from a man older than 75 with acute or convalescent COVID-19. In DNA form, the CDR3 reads TGTGCCAGCAGTGAAGAGCGACTAGCGGGGGGCGGGCAGTTCTTC. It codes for CASSEERLAGGGQFF.